This paragraph covers one T cell receptor beta chain sequence. Antigen specificity is unknown. Other DNA sequences in the sample encode the same CDR3. The data were taken from a study of cytomegalovirus exposure and HLA in healthy donors. The PCR employed 60 Vbeta primers together with 13 Jbeta primers. Sequenced by immunoSEQ multiplex PCR; TCRdb stores in-frame clones only, minus some. This table has 150,000 to 200,000 clones, about 76% appearing once. Broader study findings: In a later analysis, TCR beta V- and J-gene trimming was associated with a missense DCLRE1C variant.

V was trimmed by 6 bases and J by 7 bases, leaving 19 bases between them. CDR3 size: 15 residues. Germline CDR1 reads MNHEY; CDR2 reads SVGAGI. This receptor was taken from a male donor in good health and CMV-seropositive. The V and J genes are TRBV6-5 and TRBJ2-1; perhaps TRBD2 as D (7 bases). Specimen: PBMCs. This chain's CDR3 is CASRIEGGGNNEQFF. CDR3 sequence (DNA): TGTGCCAGCAGGATTGAGGGAGGGGGTAATAATGAGCAGTTCTTC.